This entry lists 27 T cell receptor beta chains sequenced from one sample in a study of cytomegalovirus exposure and HLA in healthy donors. The PCR contained 60 Vbeta and 13 Jbeta primers. The protocol was immunoSEQ multiplex PCR, while the TCRdb copy is restricted to in-frame clones and leaves out a portion. The table counts approximately 120,000 clones; roughly 2% lies in the top ten. Material for sequencing was PBMCs. The receptors here all came from a woman aged 60-75 years in good health and CMV-seronegative.

The CDR3 loop reads CASSSTGFEQYF. DNA of the CDR3: TGTGCCAGCAGCTCTACAGGGTTCGAGCAGTACTTC. The J gene is TRBJ2-7, the V gene TRBV11-2, with D possibly matching TRBD1 (6 bases). This CDR3 region has 12 residues. Germline loops: CDR1 SGHAT, CDR2 FQNNGV. Trimming removed 4 bases from V and 6 bases from J, with 10 bases in between.

The V gene is TRBV2, the J gene TRBJ1-1; D remains unclear. Germline-derived CDR1 and CDR2 are SNHLY and FYNNEI. The CDR3 is made up of 13 amino acids. Trimming cost V 6 bases and J 1 base, with 9 bases left between them. This chain's CDR3 is CASSYTANTEAFF. DNA of the CDR3: TGTGCCAGCAGCTACACAGCGAACACTGAAGCTTTCTTT.

This rearrangement joins TRBV2 to TRBJ1-5, with 9 bases aligning to TRBD1. V lost 0 bases and J lost 6; bases outside the gene matches: 3. The CDR3 length is 15 residues. From germline, CDR1 is SNHLY and CDR2 FYNNEI. CDR3 loop: CASSEATGGSQPQHF. DNA of the CDR3: TGTGCCAGCAGTGAAGCAACAGGGGGCTCTCAGCCCCAGCATTTT.

CDR3 sequence reads: CASRTGRGGYGYTF. The CDR3 nucleotides are TGTGCCAGCAGAACAGGGAGGGGCGGCTATGGCTACACCTTC. The V gene is TRBV2, the J gene TRBJ1-2, with D tentatively TRBD1 (6 bases). Germline V lookup: CDR1 SNHLY, CDR2 FYNNEI. Between the trimmed V and J ends, which lost 6 bases and 4 bases, there was a span of 15 bases. The CDR3 is made up of 14 amino acids.

The chain carries TRBV7-2 and TRBJ2-3; TRBD2 matches at 7 bases. CDR1 SGHTA and CDR2 FQGNSA come from the germline V gene. V lost 1 base, J lost 3 bases, and 4 bases stayed unmatched. There are 15 residues in the CDR3. The CDR3 DNA sequence: TGTGCCAGCAGCTTAGAAAGGACTAGGACAGATACGCAGTATTTT. This translates into CASSLERTRTDTQYF.

The genes are TRBV4-1 and TRBJ1-1, with 8 bases matching TRBD1. Germline CDR1 is MGHRA and CDR2 is YSYEKL. CDR3 length equals 16 residues. V shed 1 base, J shed 6 bases, and the junction held 10 bases outside the gene matches. The CDR3 coding sequence is TGCGCCAGCAGCCAAGGACCCAGGGGGCGAAGCGCTGAAGCTTTCTTT. Protein product: CASSQGPRGRSAEAFF.

J is TRBJ2-7 and V is TRBV5-1, with TRBD1 matching over 7 bases. Germline trimming cut 4 bases from V and 0 bases from J; bases unmatched to any gene: 4. The CDR3 length is 14 residues. Germline V gene sequence: CDR1 SGHRS, CDR2 YFSETQ. CDR3 in amino acids: CASSEQGDSYEQYF. The CDR3 DNA reads as TGCGCCAGCAGCGAGCAGGGGGACTCCTACGAGCAGTACTTC.

The chain employs TRBV9 and TRBJ1-5; D is undetermined. The germline V gene encodes CDR1 SGDLS and CDR2 YYNGEE. This CDR3 region has 15 residues. V lost 4 bases and J 4 bases, leaving 15 bases between the germline ends. The chain's CDR3 is CASSPWAEQNQPQHF. The CDR3 DNA follows: TGTGCCAGCAGCCCCTGGGCAGAGCAGAATCAGCCCCAGCATTTT.

As for this clone: This specimen includes other DNA sequences encoding the same CDR3. The rearrangement links TRBV18 to TRBJ1-4, with a tentative D call TRBD1 (6 bases). Germline CDR1 reads KGHSH; CDR2 reads LQKENI. This CDR3 comprises 14 residues. The ends were cut back, 3 bases at V and 5 bases at J, with 10 bases in the middle. CDR3 sequence (DNA): TGTGCCAGCTCACCGTCCAGGGGCAATGAAAAACTGTTTTTT. Encoded protein: CASSPSRGNEKLFF.

On this clone itself: In the same sample, other DNA sequences code for this CDR3. The chain carries TRBV18 and TRBJ1-1, with TRBD1 as a possible D gene (6 bases). Germline CDR1 reads KGHSH; CDR2 reads LQKENI. The CDR3 is 14 residues long. The germline V and J ends were trimmed by 6 bases and 1 base, with 12 bases remaining between them. In DNA form, the CDR3 reads TGTGCCAGCTCCCCCGGACAGACGAACACTGAAGCTTTCTTT. Protein sequence: CASSPGQTNTEAFF.

This chain joins TRBV11-2 and TRBJ2-7, with 8 bases that match TRBD1. The V segment lost 4 bases and the J segment 1 base; nucleotides outside the gene matches: 6. CDR3 length equals 15 residues. Germline V CDR1 and CDR2: SGHAT, FQNNGV. The CDR3 DNA reads as TGTGCCAGCAGCTCTGGACAGGGCAGGTCCTACGAGCAGTACTTC. Its protein is CASSSGQGRSYEQYF.

V gene TRBV5-1 combines with J gene TRBJ2-2, with TRBD1 identical over 12 bases. J lost 4 bases, V lost 9 bases, and 7 bases had no gene match. Germline V gene lookup returns CDR1 SGHRS and CDR2 YFSETQ. The CDR3 totals 15 residues. CDR3 in amino acids: CATSGTGGLTGELFF. The CDR3 coding sequence is TGCGCCACCAGTGGGACAGGGGGCCTCACCGGGGAGCTGTTTTTT.

The chain uses TRBV5-4 and TRBJ2-3; the D is unclear. V lost 0 bases and J lost 6, with 8 bases in between. The CDR3 runs to 13 residues. Germline CDR1 reads SGHNT; CDR2 reads YYREEE (reference sequence). CDR3 sequence (DNA): TGTGCCAGCAGCTTGGCCCTGCAGGATACGCAGTATTTT. Amino acid sequence: CASSLALQDTQYF.

V usage is TRBV7-9 and J usage is TRBJ2-1; D not resolved. Per the germline V gene, CDR1 is SEHNR and CDR2 is FQNEAQ (reference sequence). V gave up 1 base and J gave up 0 bases, with 4 bases separating them. The CDR3 loop spans 14 amino acids. DNA for the CDR3: TGTGCCAGCAGCTTAGACATCTCCTACAATGAGCAGTTCTTC. Its translation is CASSLDISYNEQFF.

The chain recombines TRBV7-8 with TRBJ2-3; no reliable D call. Germline CDR1 reads SGHVS; CDR2 reads FQNEAQ. This CDR3 is 13 amino acids long. Trimming took 1 base from V and 4 from J, leaving 6 bases between them. CDR3 sequence: CASSLGGPDTQYF. In nucleotides, the CDR3 is TGTGCCAGCAGCTTAGGAGGTCCAGATACGCAGTATTTT.

The J gene is TRBJ2-1, the V gene TRBV7-3, with 8 nucleotides matching TRBD1. V gave up 4 bases and J gave up 6 bases; unmatched junction bases: 8. CDR1 and CDR2 from the germline V gene are SGHTA and FQGTGA. The CDR3 covers 15 residues. The CDR3 reads CASSSGQAKPNEQFF. The CDR3 bases are TGTGCCAGCAGCTCGGGACAGGCTAAACCCAATGAGCAGTTCTTC.

This chain uses TRBV12-5 with TRBJ1-4; TRBD1 is a possible D gene (5 bases). CDR1 is LGHNT and CDR2 is FRNRAP in the germline V gene. CDR3 length: 13 residues. Trimming cost V 3 bases and J 8 bases, with 10 bases left between them. Here the CDR3 DNA reads TGTGCTAGTGGTTTAACCCCAGGGGAAAAACTGTTTTTT. It translates to CASGLTPGEKLFF.

The J gene is TRBJ2-7, the V gene TRBV29-1, with TRBD2 as a possible D gene (5 bases). Germline assignment: CDR1 SQVTM and CDR2 ANQGSEA. CDR3 length: 13 residues. Trimming left V 0 bases short and J 5 bases short, with 11 bases between. CDR3 in amino acids: CSVEDAGIHEQYF. The CDR3 nucleotides read TGCAGCGTTGAAGATGCCGGGATCCACGAGCAGTACTTC.

This chain joins TRBV28 and TRBJ1-2; D remains ambiguous. The CDR3 loop spans 13 amino acids. The V and J ends lost 5 bases and 7 bases respectively, with 14 bases between them. Germline CDR1 and CDR2: MDHEN and SYDVKM. CDR3 amino acids: CASSPPLTGGYTF. The CDR3 DNA reads TGTGCCAGCAGTCCCCCTTTAACCGGTGGCTACACCTTC.

The rearrangement links TRBV11-2 to TRBJ2-3; D possibly corresponds to TRBD1 (6 bases). Germline CDR1 reads SGHAT; CDR2 reads FQNNGV. CDR3 length: 12 residues. V was pared by 5 bases and J by 5 bases, with 8 bases between. For the CDR3, the DNA is TGTGCCAGCAGCCCACAGGGAGATACGCAGTATTTT. This gives the protein CASSPQGDTQYF.

This chain connects TRBV19 to TRBJ2-3; D is possibly TRBD1 (6 bases). The germline V gene encodes CDR1 LNHDA and CDR2 SQIVND (reference sequence). Trimming stripped 8 bases from V and 7 bases from J, with 22 bases between. The CDR3 spans 15 residues. CDR3 region: CASREQGPFKNTQYF. The DNA of the CDR3 is TGTGCCAGTCGGGAACAGGGTCCTTTTAAGAATACGCAGTATTTT.

This rearrangement joins TRBV28 to TRBJ2-7, with TRBD1 identical over 9 bases. V was clipped by 6 bases and J by 8 bases; unmatched bases: 14. In germline, CDR1 is MDHEN, CDR2 SYDVKM. There are 15 residues in the CDR3. The CDR3 spells CASSPLPGQGPQQYF. The CDR3, as DNA: TGTGCCAGCAGCCCCCTTCCGGGACAGGGACCCCAGCAGTACTTC.

The rearrangement links TRBV27 to TRBJ1-1; TRBD1 is a possible D gene (5 bases). V lost 0 bases and J lost 4, with 12 bases in between. Germline values: CDR1 MNHEY, CDR2 SMNVEV (reference sequence). The CDR3 has 15 amino acids. The CDR3 sequence is CASSLSIGAGTEAFF. DNA of the CDR3: TGTGCCAGCAGTTTATCGATTGGGGCCGGCACTGAAGCTTTCTTT.

The CDR3 bases are TGTGCCAGCAGTTTCCCGACAGGGGAGGGGGTTGGCTACACCTTC. It specifies CASSFPTGEGVGYTF. The V call is TRBV28, the J call TRBJ1-2, with 8 positions matching TRBD1. The ends lost 3 bases at V and 7 bases at J; junction bases unmatched: 10. CDR3 length equals 15 residues. Per germline, CDR1 MDHEN and CDR2 SYDVKM.

The chain links TRBV5-1 to TRBJ1-2, with D perhaps matching TRBD1 (5 bases). The germline V and J ends were trimmed by 1 base and 0 bases, with 13 bases remaining between them. Germline values: CDR1 SGHRS, CDR2 YFSETQ. This CDR3 has 16 amino acids. The CDR3 region has the DNA TGCGCCAGCAGCTTGTCGTCGACACAGGCTAACTATGGCTACACCTTC. Translated: CASSLSSTQANYGYTF. Full variable domain (missing parts from reference TRBV5-1 and TRBJ1-2): KAGVTQTPRYLIKTRGQQVTLSCSPISGHRSVSWYQQTPGQGLQFLFEYFSETQRNKGNFPGRFSGRQFSNSRSEMNVSTLELGDSALYLCASSLSSTQANYGYTFGSGTRLTVV.

This chain joins TRBV7-8 and TRBJ1-1; 7 nucleotides line up with TRBD1. The length of the CDR3 is 12 residues. From germline, CDR1 is SGHVS and CDR2 FQNEAQ. Losses at the gene ends were 4 bases for V and 10 bases for J; bases not matched to a gene: 6. CDR3 in amino acids: CASSSPQGGAFF. The CDR3 bases are TGTGCCAGCAGCTCACCGCAGGGGGGAGCTTTCTTT. Full variable domain (rest looked up from reference TRBV7-8 and TRBJ1-1): GAGVSQSPRYKVAKRGQDVALRCDPISGHVSLFWYQQALGQGPEFLTYFQNEAQLDKSGLPSDRFFAERPEGSVSTLKIQRTQQEDSAVYLCASSSPQGGAFFGQGTRLTVV.

V usage is TRBV27 and J usage is TRBJ2-1, with 7 bases identical to TRBD1. Trimming cost V 6 bases and J 0 bases; bases outside gene matches: 11. CDR1 and CDR2 (germline): MNHEY, SMNVEV (reference sequence). This CDR3 has 17 residues. Here the CDR3 DNA reads TGTGCCAGCAGCCTAGACAGGGTGCCCTTCTCCTACAATGAGCAGTTCTTC. Translated: CASSLDRVPFSYNEQFF.